The TCR beta chain described here comes from a study of blood T cell repertoires in COVID-19. Study-wide context: Some COVID-19 samples were acute and others convalescent; all came from the United States, Italy and Spain. Sample material is recorded as cDNA or gDNA derived from T cells, B-cell-depleted T cells, or PBMCs.

The CDR3 contains 16 residues. Germline V gene lookup returns CDR1 SGHRS and CDR2 YFSETQ. Concerning this clone: At one end the junction does not follow the germline gene, possibly because of a read error.

In the original workflow: Reference gene primer amplification in the assay estimated nucleated cell counts. Profiling relied on immunoSEQ multiplex PCR, and the TCRdb table lists in-frame clones only, not all of them. V, J and clone size are those of that table, while D and trimming were read from the DNA. The data contain about 80,000 clones, about 86% of them singletons. The chain combines TRBV5-1 with TRBJ2-3, with 11 bases identical to TRBD2. The source of this sequence is a man older than 75 with active or convalescent COVID-19. The sequenced sample consisted of peripheral blood. The CDR3 loop reads CASTLAGTSGGDTQYF. The CDR3 nucleotides read TGCGCCAGCACCTTGGCCGGGACTAGCGGAGGAGATACGCAGTATTTT.